This T cell receptor beta chain was identified in a study of cytomegalovirus exposure and HLA in healthy donors (dated by TCRdb to 2017 to 2019). With regard to the full study: According to an earlier analysis of 587 of the donors, about 179 million T cells yielded roughly 110 million unique TCR beta sequences and less than 300 Gb of sequence data. An early release that covered roughly 600 HLA-typed donors contained around 300 gigabases of sequencing data and 65 million to 100 million unique TCR sequences. Among the roughly 410 genotyped donors, approximately 77% belonged to the genetic ancestry cluster associated with self-reported Caucasian donors. A later genetic analysis used genome-wide SNP genotypes for about 55% of the 666 donors, treating that subset as a discovery cohort. To predict cytomegalovirus infection status, the study brought together high-throughput TCR immunosequencing, statistical association of individual TCRs with disease status, and machine learning. Donor age, sex, ethnicity and CMV serostatus were compiled alongside the repertoire data. The study profiled the T cell repertoires of hundreds of subjects by immunosequencing and related them to cytomegalovirus serostatus. Every repertoire in the discovery cohort had been generated on one and the same sequencing platform. In a later analysis, previously published TCR beta repertoires from some 640 donors were re-analyzed and high-resolution HLA genotyping was added so that TCR occurrence patterns could be studied. Four or five DR-DQ haplotypes were handled as single units for association and clustering because linkage in the cohort was strong. HLA typing included class I and class II loci at four-digit resolution. On average, roughly 250,000 unique TCR beta nucleotide sequences were sequenced per donor among fewer than 500 genotyped donors of the cohort, with approximately 18% of those sequences being non-productive. The study aimed to test whether cataloging public T cell receptors could reveal signatures of past pathogen exposure. In addition to the first cohort of approximately 670 subjects, a separate validation cohort of some 120 different subjects was used. Rather than using new phenotypic data, the later analysis identified candidate immune exposures from TCR beta sequences and from how often those sequences occurred across donors. Typing coverage varied by locus: 629-630 donors for A, B, C, DRB1 and DQB1; roughly 500 for DQA1; nearly 610 for DPA1; around 450 for DPB1. To decide whether each TCR beta V gene segment behaved as functional or pseudogenic, an earlier analysis of some 600 of the donors relied on high-throughput TCR beta sequencing. Results the study describes overall, beyond this receptor: Because counts were too low, seventeen rarely observed V segments, including chromosome 9 orphons, were left out of the earlier analysis of some 600 of the donors. Most TCR sequences were observed very rarely across donors, whereas some public TCRs were present in many individuals. Compared with equally common non-associated chains, HLA-associated TCR beta chains in a later analysis were more clonally expanded and had lower generation probabilities. Assigning TCR associations to individual alleles was difficult when HLA alleles, especially DR and DQ, strongly co-occurred. A further reported finding was that TCR beta sequences accurately predicted the HLA-A and HLA-B alleles for most subjects in the first cohort. The authors suggested that the approach could potentially be generalized to other disease states and immunological phenotypes. According to a later analysis, most CMV-associated TCR beta chains appeared to be HLA-restricted, and the HLA associations seemed to be driven largely by CMV exposure. According to a later analysis, parvovirus B19, influenza, CMV and Epstein-Barr virus appeared linked to several top co-occurrence clusters. A few of the identified cytomegalovirus-associated TCR beta chains were confirmed in vitro to be specific for cytomegalovirus antigens. Correlated functional status among segregating V segments might reflect linkage disequilibrium, but an unknown experimental factor could not be ruled out. The 87-base-pair reads could not distinguish some IMGT-functional V segments, including TRBV6-2 and TRBV6-3, so those segments were excluded. Because HLA typing was unavailable for some donors at each locus, only the typed subset was used in association tests. Cytomegalovirus status was reported to be diagnosed by the classifier with high specificity and sensitivity in both the original and validation cohorts. The study gave a list of 150 to 200 TCR beta chains associated with cytomegalovirus. Only TCR beta chains were sequenced in this cohort, and the absence of alpha or paired-chain data limited detectable features. CMV serostatus was the only immune exposure information available for the cohort. Presence/absence analyses assumed roughly uniform sequencing depth across donors, an assumption that may not hold. A cluster of highly shared sequence variants was judged likely to be a technical artifact of the sequencing pipeline. In a later genetic analysis, a missense DCLRE1C variant was associated with V-gene and J-gene trimming of TCR beta chains, and the association was replicated in an independent cohort. Compared with the approximately 710-donor mean, donors in an Asian-associated ancestry cluster had fewer N-insertions in productive TCRs, according to a later genetic analysis. A later analysis associated about 18,000 TCR beta sequences with specific HLA alleles at a false discovery rate of 0.05. In an earlier analysis of more than 500 of the donors, most TCR beta V segments appeared in productive rearrangements about 90% or about 30% of the time, broadly matching IMGT annotations. A later analysis found that TCR association rates varied across HLA loci, with DRB1 alleles showing the most associated TCRs and HLA-C alleles the fewest.

The library was made by the immunoSEQ multiplex PCR assay. A mixture of 60 forward primers for TCR Vbeta segments and 13 reverse primers for TCR Jbeta segments was used in the multiplex PCR. A multiplex PCR assay on genomic DNA amplified the CDR3 region of rearranged TCR beta genes. The amplified TCR beta libraries were sequenced on the Illumina HiSeq System as 87-base-pair reads. The study's processing was this. Across the 600 to 700 repertoires, a later analysis counted about 81 million unique TCR beta chains, approximately 10 million of which were shared by at least two donors. Raw reads were error-corrected and collapsed into unique sequences with a nearest-neighbor algorithm that merged closely related sequences to remove PCR and sequencing errors. CDR3 sequences were aligned to IMGT reference sequences to assign V, D and J gene segments. For a sequence to be retained, a match of at least six nucleotides was required to both a V gene segment and a J gene segment. Rearrangements were classified as productive when the CDR3 lacked stop codons and remained in frame with V and J, and all other rearrangements were classified as non-productive. CDR3 was defined according to IMGT convention as the region running from the second conserved V-encoded cysteine to the conserved J-encoded phenylalanine. The earlier analysis of some 600 of the donors excluded sequences that lacked an unambiguous match to a single V gene segment. An earlier analysis of a few hundred of the donors classified V segments as functional when productive rearrangements were above 56.7% and as segregating when the standard deviation between donors was above 5%. A statistical classification framework was developed to diagnose cytomegalovirus status using the catalog of TCR beta chain sequences. A later analysis assigned V and J genes by comparing TCR nucleotide sequences with IMGT/GENE-DB human TR gene sequences. In a later analysis, CDR3 sequences and most-parsimonious VDJ recombination scenarios were assigned using the TCRdist pipeline. In a later analysis, each TCR beta chain was defined by its CDR3 amino acid sequence together with its V-gene family, and reads lacking a unique V-gene family were excluded. In a later analysis, a few hundred highly shared, low-generation-probability nucleotide sequences were removed to address suspected cross-contamination and a sequencing artifact. A later analysis calculated a clonal expansion index for each public chain from normalized within-repertoire ranks of inferred template counts. A later analysis computed generation probabilities with a VDJ recombination model fitted to out-of-frame rearrangements, and checked the results against IGoR. Hypergeometric tests were used in a later analysis to score TCR-TCR, TCR-HLA and TCR-CMV co-occurrence, with a repertoire-size bias correction applied to the TCR pairs. A later analysis estimated false discovery rates by permuting HLA or CMV assignments 20 times. In a later analysis, co-occurring TCRs were grouped with DBSCAN, and TCRdist sequence similarity was added when clustering was performed within HLA-allele-positive subsets. Repertoires with fewer than 30,000 or more than 120,000 public chains were left out of co-occurrence clustering, as were about five repertoires with anomalous nucleotide sharing. In its TCRdb copy, this immuneACCESS table keeps in-frame sequences only and misses some clones. Where compared with another copy, unresolved V genes explain less than half of these, and the others have no known cause. Clone size and the V and J calls come from that table; the DNA yielded D and trimming. This sample lists about 250,000 clones; roughly 73% were detected once. The ten largest clones take up around 0.44% of the sample.

Notes on this clone: This clone's antigen is unknown. Per-base quality was not reported, and no clone a single base away is much larger than it. Other DNA sequences from this sample encode an identical CDR3 as well.

The cohort consisted of hundreds of healthy bone marrow donors. At the time of sampling, all cohort members were nominally healthy, though unrecorded immune exposures were likely present. The donor tested CMV seronegative, placing the donor among the 300 to 400 seronegative members of the cohort. Each donor provided a peripheral blood sample, and peripheral blood mononuclear cells were used for TCR beta sequencing. The Qiagen DNeasy Blood Extraction Kit was used to extract genomic DNA from the blood cell samples. Including the terminal cysteine and phenylalanine, the CDR3 comprises 15 residues. Only the CDR3 DNA stays, 45 bases, in frame from base 1. From V the trimming removes 3 bases and from J it removes 5 bases, while the gene matches leave 7 bases of the junction unaccounted for. From a lookup of the germline V gene (reference sequence), CDR1 and CDR2 are MNHEY and SMNVEV.

Sequencing was carried out using PBMCs. The rearranged chain carries TRBV27 and TRBJ1-5, and TRBD1 aligns with 7 junction nucleotides. This clonotype was sampled from a boy between 10 and 17 years old in good health and CMV-seronegative. The DNA sequence is given as TGTGCCAGCAGTTTCTTAAGGGGGCATGATCAGCCCCAGCATTTT. It is translated as CASSFLRGHDQPQHF.